Listed here are 26 T cell receptor beta chains from one sample, sequenced in a study of cytomegalovirus exposure and HLA in healthy donors. Primers: 60 Vbeta forward and 13 Jbeta reverse. Repertoires were generated with immunoSEQ multiplex PCR, while TCRdb's copy carries only in-frame clones and drops some. The table counts tens of thousands of clones; approximately 15% lies in the top ten. Sample: PBMCs. The source of these receptors is a man aged 50 to 60 in good health and CMV-seropositive.

V usage is TRBV7-9 and J usage is TRBJ2-1; D may be TRBD1 (5 bases). The CDR3 sequence is 16 residues long. Trimming shortened V by 8 bases and J by 4 bases, and 21 bases separated the two germline ends. Germline V CDR1 and CDR2: SEHNR, FQNEAQ (reference sequence). The CDR3 loop is CASSPQGGSRYNEQFF. The DNA for the CDR3 is TGTGCCAGCTCCCCGCAGGGTGGTAGCAGATACAATGAGCAGTTCTTC.

The V gene is TRBV28, the J gene TRBJ1-5; D perhaps matches TRBD1 (5 bases). CDR1 MDHEN and CDR2 SYDVKM come from the germline V gene. V dropped 2 bases and J dropped 11 bases, with 10 bases sitting between them. The CDR3 runs 12 residues. DNA for the CDR3: TGTGCCAGCAGTTTAGGGGAAGGGGCCCAGCATTTT. It is translated as CASSLGEGAQHF. The variable domain in full, with the rest retrieved from reference TRBV28 and TRBJ1-5, is DVKVTQSSRYLVKRTGEKVFLECVQDMDHENMFWYRQDPGLGLRLIYFSYDVKMKEKGDIPEGYSVSREKKERFSLILESASTNQTSMYLCASSLGEGAQHFGDGTRLSIL.

The J gene is TRBJ1-1, the V gene TRBV30, with D unclear. Per the germline V gene, CDR1 is GTSNPN and CDR2 is SVGIG (reference sequence). V was trimmed by 6 bases and J by 0 bases, leaving 5 bases between them. The CDR3 length is 11 residues. The CDR3 DNA reads as TGTGCCTGTGCTATGAACACTGAAGCTTTCTTT. It translates to CACAMNTEAFF.

CDR3 nucleotides: TGCGCCAGCAGCCAAGATCTCGGAGCGGGAGGGCCCTACACCGGGGAGCTGTTTTTT. Translating gives CASSQDLGAGGPYTGELFF. This chain connects TRBV4-3 to TRBJ2-2, with 10 positions matching TRBD2. Trimming at V came to 0 bases and at J to 3 bases, leaving 10 bases not matched to a gene. Germline CDR1 is LGHNA and CDR2 is YSLEER. CDR3 length equals 19 residues.

The chain employs TRBV2 and TRBJ2-7, with D possibly TRBD2 on 6 matching bases. Germline V lookup: CDR1 SNHLY, CDR2 FYNNEI. The CDR3 runs to 13 residues. The CDR3 DNA follows: TGTGCTTTTGGCCCTAGCGCAGCCTACGAGCAGTACTTC. It codes for CAFGPSAAYEQYF.

The rearrangement links TRBV19 to TRBJ2-6; 14 bases are shared with TRBD2. V lost 8 bases and J lost 2; bases outside the gene matches: 5. Germline-derived CDR1 and CDR2 are LNHDA and SQIVND (reference sequence). The CDR3 totals 17 residues. Here the CDR3 DNA reads TGTGCCAGTGGGGGGGGACTAGCGGGAGCTGGGGCCAACGTCCTGACTTTC. Protein: CASGGGLAGAGANVLTF.

The rearrangement links TRBV29-1 to TRBJ2-5; no clear D. Germline V gives CDR1 SQVTM, CDR2 ANQGSEA. The CDR3 extends over 11 amino acids. The V gene lost 8 bases and the J gene lost 9 bases, with 16 bases spanning the gap. Here the CDR3 reads CSPSPYRAQYF. The DNA for the CDR3 is TGCAGCCCATCCCCATATCGGGCCCAGTACTTC.

The chain joins TRBV7-2 to TRBJ2-1, with TRBD2 identical over 13 bases. V gave up 4 bases and J gave up 1 base; unmatched junction bases: 4. CDR1 and CDR2 (germline): SGHTA, FQGNSA. The CDR3 has 17 residues. CDR3 coding DNA: TGTGCCAGCAGCTCAGGGACTAGCGGGATATCCTACAATGAGCAGTTCTTC. Protein product: CASSSGTSGISYNEQFF.

The chain is built from TRBV2 and TRBJ2-7, with D maybe TRBD2 (6 bases). Germline assignment: CDR1 SNHLY and CDR2 FYNNEI. V was cut by 7 bases and J by 7 bases, with 14 bases left in between. The CDR3 totals 12 residues. The CDR3 here is CASTGEGREQYF. The CDR3 nucleotides read TGTGCCAGCACGGGAGAGGGTCGAGAGCAGTACTTC. Full variable domain (remainder filled in from reference TRBV2 and TRBJ2-7): EPEVTQTPSHQVTQMGQEVILRCVPISNHLYFYWYRQILGQKVEFLVSFYNNEISEKSEIFDDQFSVERPDGSNFTLKIRSTKLEDSAMYFCASTGEGREQYFGPGTRLTVT.

The chain recombines TRBV30 with TRBJ1-5, with D maybe TRBD1 (5 bases). Trimming stripped 0 bases from V and 4 bases from J, with 13 bases between. CDR1 GTSNPN and CDR2 SVGIG come from the germline V gene (reference sequence). CDR3 size: 15 residues. The CDR3 DNA reads TGTGCCTGGAGTGTATTTGGACACCTAAATCAGCCCCAGCATTTT. This codes for CAWSVFGHLNQPQHF.

This chain uses TRBV7-2 with TRBJ2-1; D perhaps matches TRBD1 (6 bases). V was trimmed by 4 bases and J by 2 bases, leaving 12 bases between them. Germline CDR1 SGHTA, CDR2 FQGNSA. CDR3 length equals 15 residues. CDR3 bases: TGTGCCAGCAGCTCCCGACAGGCCCCCTACAATGAGCAGTTCTTC. Translation: CASSSRQAPYNEQFF.

The chain uses TRBV7-9 and TRBJ2-1; D might be TRBD2 (5 bases). The CDR3 sequence is 12 residues long. The V and J ends lost 5 bases and 10 bases respectively, with 12 bases between them. The V gene's germline CDR1 is SEHNR and CDR2 FQNEAQ (reference sequence). DNA for the CDR3: TGTGCCAGCAGCGGGCGGGCCAAGGAGCAGTTCTTC. It codes for CASSGRAKEQFF. The variable domain in full, with the rest retrieved from reference TRBV7-9 and TRBJ2-1, is DTGVSQNPRHKITKRGQNVTFRCDPISEHNRLYWYRQTLGQGPEFLTYFQNEAQLEKSRLLSDRFSAERPKGSFSTLEIQRTEQGDSAMYLCASSGRAKEQFFGPGTRLTVL.

The chain employs TRBV5-1 and TRBJ2-3; tentatively, D is TRBD2 (5 bases). Germline-derived CDR1 and CDR2 are SGHRS and YFSETQ. The CDR3 is made up of 13 amino acids. Trimming took off 2 bases at V and 5 bases at J, with 9 bases between the two ends. CDR3 sequence reads: CASSLAEQDTQYF. The CDR3 DNA is TGCGCCAGCAGCTTAGCGGAGCAAGATACGCAGTATTTT.

This sequence joins TRBV30 and TRBJ2-7; tentative D call: TRBD2 (6 bases). Trimming took off 4 bases at V and 4 bases at J, with 14 bases between the two ends. The CDR3 has 13 amino acids. Germline V CDR1 and CDR2: GTSNPN, SVGIG (reference sequence). The CDR3 DNA follows: TGTGCCTGGACCCAACCGGGGGTTTACGAGCAGTACTTC. This codes for CAWTQPGVYEQYF.

The chain joins TRBV9 to TRBJ1-1; TRBD1 agrees at 8 bases. This CDR3 is 15 amino acids long. Per germline, CDR1 SGDLS and CDR2 YYNGEE. V was clipped by 4 bases and J by 5 bases; unmatched bases: 10. This CDR3 is CASSPTDRGWTEAFF. CDR3 DNA: TGTGCCAGCAGCCCAACAGACAGGGGATGGACTGAAGCTTTCTTT.

CDR3 DNA sequence: TGTGCCAGCAGCTCGGCTTACAGGGGAGGAGGGACAGGGAATACTGAAGCTTTCTTT. Translated: CASSSAYRGGGTGNTEAFF. The genes are TRBV7-9 and TRBJ1-1; 9 bases fit TRBD1. The CDR3 contains 19 residues. Trimming cost V 4 bases and J 5 bases; bases outside gene matches: 20. The germline gives CDR1 SEHNR, CDR2 FQNEAQ (reference sequence).

The rearrangement joins TRBV5-1 to TRBJ2-4; 9 bases match TRBD1. The V segment lost 4 bases and the J segment 8 bases; nucleotides outside the gene matches: 7. This CDR3 is built from 14 residues. Germline-derived CDR1 and CDR2 are SGHRS and YFSETQ. CDR3 sequence reads: CASSVQGARDIQYF. The CDR3 DNA follows: TGCGCCAGCAGCGTACAGGGGGCGCGAGACATTCAGTACTTC.

V is TRBV6-5 and J is TRBJ2-1, with D possibly being TRBD1 (5 bases). CDR3 length: 16 residues. With 0 bases removed from V and 4 bases from J, the gap between germline ends came to 13 bases. Germline V gives CDR1 MNHEY, CDR2 SVGAGI. In nucleotides, the CDR3 is TGTGCCAGCAGTTACTCGGGGCCGGCGATGTACAATGAGCAGTTCTTC. It translates to CASSYSGPAMYNEQFF.

The chain links TRBV7-9 to TRBJ2-2; a possible D gene is TRBD2 (6 bases). Per the germline V gene, CDR1 is SEHNR and CDR2 is FQNEAQ (reference sequence). This CDR3 comprises 14 residues. The V gene lost 4 bases and the J gene lost 2 bases, with 8 bases spanning the gap. The CDR3 region has the DNA TGTGCCAGCAGCTCCACTAGCAACACCGGGGAGCTGTTTTTT. Its protein is CASSSTSNTGELFF.

This chain connects TRBV12-5 to TRBJ2-1, with TRBD2 matching over 8 bases. The CDR3 spans 18 residues. The germline V gene encodes CDR1 LGHNT and CDR2 FRNRAP. V lost 0 bases, J lost 0 bases, and 7 bases stayed unmatched. This CDR3 is CASGLVPFGRGSYNEQFF. The DNA of the CDR3 is TGTGCTAGTGGTTTGGTCCCATTCGGGAGGGGCTCCTACAATGAGCAGTTCTTC.

The chain is built from TRBV28 and TRBJ2-2, with 9 bases aligning to TRBD2. The junction had 5 bases not matched to a gene; V was cut back by 3 bases and J by 0 bases. This CDR3 region has 17 residues. Looked up from germline, CDR1 is MDHEN and CDR2 is SYDVKM. The DNA of the CDR3 is TGTGCCAGCAGTTTTGTTGCGGGAGGGCCGAACACCGGGGAGCTGTTTTTT. Residues: CASSFVAGGPNTGELFF.

V and J are TRBV4-2 and TRBJ2-1, with 8 bases aligning to TRBD1. CDR3 size: 16 residues. Germline CDR1 is LGHNA and CDR2 is YNFKEQ. V trimming: 1 base; J trimming: 6 bases; junction bases outside the gene matches: 8. The CDR3 nucleotides are TGTGCCAGCAGCCAAGGGGGGACAGGTCTGTTCAATGAGCAGTTCTTC. Its translation is CASSQGGTGLFNEQFF.

This rearrangement joins TRBV30 to TRBJ1-5; D may be TRBD1 (5 bases). Per germline, CDR1 GTSNPN and CDR2 SVGIG (reference sequence). V lost 5 bases and J lost 3, with 11 bases in between. CDR3 size: 13 residues. The CDR3 region is CAWAGQVNQPQHF. In nucleotides, the CDR3 is TGTGCCTGGGCCGGACAAGTCAATCAGCCCCAGCATTTT. Variable domain in full (rest from reference TRBV30 and TRBJ1-5): SQTIHQWPATLVQPVGSPLSLECTVEGTSNPNLYWYRQAAGRGLQLLFYSVGIGQISSEVPQNLSASRPQDRQFILSSKKLLLSDSGFYLCAWAGQVNQPQHFGDGTRLSIL.

The gene calls are TRBV7-8 and TRBJ2-7, with TRBD2 matching 10 bases. The CDR3 has 17 amino acids. Trimming removed 4 bases from V and 5 bases from J; junction bases left unmatched: 14. Germline-derived CDR1 and CDR2 are SGHVS and FQNEAQ. The CDR3: CASSSPLETSGLDEQYF. CDR3 sequence (DNA): TGTGCCAGCAGCTCCCCTTTGGAGACTAGCGGGCTTGACGAGCAGTACTTC.

The J gene is TRBJ2-2, the V gene TRBV4-1; the D gene is possibly TRBD1 (7 bases). Germline loops: CDR1 MGHRA, CDR2 YSYEKL. Trimming took off 1 base at V and 5 bases at J, with 11 bases between the two ends. The CDR3 runs 15 residues. CDR3 DNA: TGCGCCAGCAGCCAAGTCCCAGGGGGGACCGGGGAGCTGTTTTTT. As protein: CASSQVPGGTGELFF.

The chain links TRBV7-9 to TRBJ2-2; 7 bases map to TRBD2. Germline V CDR1 and CDR2: SEHNR, FQNEAQ (reference sequence). J lost 5 bases, V lost 4 bases, and 13 bases had no gene match. This CDR3 has 17 residues. In DNA, the CDR3 is TGTGCCAGCAGCTGGGCGCCTCCGGGACTAAGAACCGGGGAGCTGTTTTTT. Its protein is CASSWAPPGLRTGELFF.